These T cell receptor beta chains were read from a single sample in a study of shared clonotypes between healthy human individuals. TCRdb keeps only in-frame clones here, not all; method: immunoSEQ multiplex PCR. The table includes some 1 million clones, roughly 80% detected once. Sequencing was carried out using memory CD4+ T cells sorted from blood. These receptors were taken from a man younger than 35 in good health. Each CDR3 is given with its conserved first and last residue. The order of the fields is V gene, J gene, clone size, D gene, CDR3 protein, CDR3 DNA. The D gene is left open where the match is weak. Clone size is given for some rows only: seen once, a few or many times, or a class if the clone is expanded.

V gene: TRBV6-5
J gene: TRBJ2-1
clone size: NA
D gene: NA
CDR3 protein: CASMPPGLNSGEQFF
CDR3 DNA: TGTGCCAGCATGCCCCCGGGACTCAACTCCGGTGAGCAGTTCTTC

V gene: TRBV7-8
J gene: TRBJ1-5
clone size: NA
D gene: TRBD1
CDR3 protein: CASSLRAPTGFGNQPQHF
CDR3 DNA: TGTGCCAGCAGCTTAAGGGCCCCGACAGGGTTTGGAAATCAGCCCCAGCATTTT

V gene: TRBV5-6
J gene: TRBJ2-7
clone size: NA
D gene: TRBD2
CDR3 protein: CASSLRLAGTIAEQYF
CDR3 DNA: TGTGCCAGCAGCCTAAGACTAGCGGGAACAATAGCCGAGCAGTACTTC

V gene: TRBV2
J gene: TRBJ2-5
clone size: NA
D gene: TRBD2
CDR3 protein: CASRRTSGRGLETQYF
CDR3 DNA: TGTGCCAGTCGAAGGACTAGCGGGAGAGGTCTAGAGACCCAGTACTTC

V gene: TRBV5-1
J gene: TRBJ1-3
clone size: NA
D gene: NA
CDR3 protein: CASSHLGSSSGNTIYF
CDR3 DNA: TGCGCCAGCAGCCATTTGGGCTCGAGCTCTGGAAACACCATATATTTT

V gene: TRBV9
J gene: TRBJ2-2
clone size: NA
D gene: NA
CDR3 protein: CASSAQRGGRNTGELFF
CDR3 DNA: TGTGCCAGCAGCGCACAAAGAGGGGGGCGCAACACCGGGGAGCTGTTTTTT

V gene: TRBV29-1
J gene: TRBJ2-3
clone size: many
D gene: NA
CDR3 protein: CVMRGAATDTQYF
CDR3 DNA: TGCGTTATGAGGGGAGCGGCCACAGATACGCAGTATTTT

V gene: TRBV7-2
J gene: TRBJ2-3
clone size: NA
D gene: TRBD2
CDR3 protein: CASSRYGTSGGADTQYF
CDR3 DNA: TGTGCCAGCAGCAGATACGGGACTAGCGGGGGGGCAGATACGCAGTATTTT

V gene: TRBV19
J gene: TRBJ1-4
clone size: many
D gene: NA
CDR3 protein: CASSRLAEKLFF
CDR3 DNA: TGTGCCAGTAGTAGGCTGGCTGAAAAACTGTTTTTT

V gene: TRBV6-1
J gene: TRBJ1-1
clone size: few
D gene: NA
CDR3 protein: CASSEHTEAFF
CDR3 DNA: TGTGCCAGCAGTGAACACACTGAAGCTTTCTTT

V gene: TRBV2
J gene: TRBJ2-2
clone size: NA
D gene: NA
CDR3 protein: CASRETGELFF
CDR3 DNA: TGTGCCAGCAGGGAGACCGGGGAGCTGTTTTTT

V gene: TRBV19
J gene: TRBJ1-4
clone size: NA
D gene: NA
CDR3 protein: CASSIAPSVRGDKLGEKLFF
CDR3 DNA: TGTGCCAGTAGTATCGCCCCCTCAGTGCGAGGGGACAAGCTGGGTGAAAAACTGTTTTTT

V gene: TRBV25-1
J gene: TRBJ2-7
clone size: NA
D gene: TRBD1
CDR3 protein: CASSETDREYYEQYF
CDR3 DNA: TGTGCCAGCAGTGAGACGGACAGGGAATACTACGAGCAGTACTTC

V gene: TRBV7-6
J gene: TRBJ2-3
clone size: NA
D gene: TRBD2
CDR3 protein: CASSPALSGASTDTQYF
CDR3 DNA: TGTGCCAGCAGCCCCGCCCTAAGCGGGGCCAGCACAGATACGCAGTATTTT

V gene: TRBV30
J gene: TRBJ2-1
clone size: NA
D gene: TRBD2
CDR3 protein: CAWTSGRAKVYNEQFF
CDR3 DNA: TGTGCCTGGACTAGCGGGAGGGCCAAGGTCTACAATGAGCAGTTCTTC

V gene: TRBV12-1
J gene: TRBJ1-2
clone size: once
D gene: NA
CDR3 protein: CASSFYFVPDSSYTF
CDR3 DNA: TGTGCCAGCAGCTTTTATTTCGTGCCGGACTCTAGCTACACCTTC

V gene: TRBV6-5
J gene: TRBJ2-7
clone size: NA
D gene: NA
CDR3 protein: CASRGEGEYEQYF
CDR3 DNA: TGTGCCAGCAGGGGGGAAGGAGAGTACGAGCAGTACTTC

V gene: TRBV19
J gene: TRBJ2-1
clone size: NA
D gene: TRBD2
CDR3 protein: CASTLLAGGSSYNEQFF
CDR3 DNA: TGTGCCAGTACCTTACTAGCGGGGGGGAGCTCCTACAATGAGCAGTTCTTC

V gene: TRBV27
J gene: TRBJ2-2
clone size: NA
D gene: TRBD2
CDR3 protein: CASSLAGGLRAGELFF
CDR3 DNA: TGTGCCAGCAGTCTAGCGGGGGGGCTAAGAGCCGGGGAGCTGTTTTTT

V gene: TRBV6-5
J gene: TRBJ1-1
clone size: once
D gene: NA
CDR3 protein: CASRGDRTTEAFF
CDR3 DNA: TGTGCCAGCAGGGGGGACCGGACGACTGAAGCTTTCTTT

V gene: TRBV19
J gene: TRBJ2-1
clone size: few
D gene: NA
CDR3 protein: CASSVPRNEQFF
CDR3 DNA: TGTGCCAGTAGTGTCCCCAGGAATGAGCAGTTCTTC

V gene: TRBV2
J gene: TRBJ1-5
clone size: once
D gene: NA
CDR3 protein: CASSVATVQPQHF
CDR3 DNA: TGTGCCAGCAGTGTTGCAACTGTTCAGCCCCAGCATTTT

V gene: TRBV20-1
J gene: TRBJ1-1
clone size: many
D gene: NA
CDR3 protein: CSAPGRAEAFF
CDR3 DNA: TGCAGTGCCCCCGGACGGGCTGAAGCTTTCTTT

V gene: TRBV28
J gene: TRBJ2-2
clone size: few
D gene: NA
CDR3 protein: CASSSGLSGELFF
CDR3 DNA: TGTGCCAGCAGTTCTGGGTTGTCCGGGGAGCTGTTTTTT

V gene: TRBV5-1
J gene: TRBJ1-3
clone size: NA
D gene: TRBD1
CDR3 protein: CASSRTDRVSGNTIYF
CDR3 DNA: TGCGCCAGCAGCCGAACCGACAGGGTATCTGGAAACACCATATATTTT

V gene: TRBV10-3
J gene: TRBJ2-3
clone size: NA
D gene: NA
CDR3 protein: CASKGGATDTQYF
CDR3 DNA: TGTGCCTCTAAAGGAGGGGCCACAGATACGCAGTATTTT

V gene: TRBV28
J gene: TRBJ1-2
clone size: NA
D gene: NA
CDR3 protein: CASSSGQPMTGYTF
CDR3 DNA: TGTGCCAGCAGTTCGGGACAACCCATGACCGGCTACACCTTC

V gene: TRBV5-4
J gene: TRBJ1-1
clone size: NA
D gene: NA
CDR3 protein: CASRPGDQNTEAFF
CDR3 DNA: TGTGCCAGCAGGCCAGGGGACCAGAACACTGAAGCTTTCTTT

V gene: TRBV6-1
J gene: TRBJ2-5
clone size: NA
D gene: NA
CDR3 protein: CASSEAPTAMSWETQYF
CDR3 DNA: TGTGCCAGCAGTGAAGCGCCGACAGCCATGTCCTGGGAGACCCAGTACTTC

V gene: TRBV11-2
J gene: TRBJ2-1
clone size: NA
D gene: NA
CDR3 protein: CASSLGSIGEQFF
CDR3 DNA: TGTGCCAGCAGCTTAGGGTCGATTGGTGAGCAGTTCTTC

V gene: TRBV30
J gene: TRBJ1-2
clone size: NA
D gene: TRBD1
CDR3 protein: CAWSPDRDHGYTF
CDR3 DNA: TGTGCCTGGAGCCCTGACAGGGACCATGGCTACACCTTC

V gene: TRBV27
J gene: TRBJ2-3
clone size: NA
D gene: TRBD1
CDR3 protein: CASRGGERDTQYF
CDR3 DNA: TGTGCCAGCAGAGGGGGCGAGAGGGATACGCAGTATTTT

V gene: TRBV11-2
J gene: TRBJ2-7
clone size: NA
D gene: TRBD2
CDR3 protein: CASSLWAGGTYEQYF
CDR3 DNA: TGTGCCAGCAGCTTATGGGCGGGAGGGACCTACGAGCAGTACTTC

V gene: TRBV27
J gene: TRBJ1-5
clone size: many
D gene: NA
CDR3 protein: CASKGQGNQPQHF
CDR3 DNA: TGTGCCAGCAAGGGCCAGGGGAATCAGCCCCAGCATTTT

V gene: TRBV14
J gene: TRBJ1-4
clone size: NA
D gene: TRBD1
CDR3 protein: CASSQVETTGQGLKKLFF
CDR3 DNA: TGTGCCAGCAGCCAAGTCGAAACTACGGGACAGGGGCTGAAAAAACTGTTTTTT

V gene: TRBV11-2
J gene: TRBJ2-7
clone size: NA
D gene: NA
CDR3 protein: CASSPSGDLGEQYF
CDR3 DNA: TGTGCCAGCAGCCCCTCAGGGGACTTGGGCGAGCAGTACTTC

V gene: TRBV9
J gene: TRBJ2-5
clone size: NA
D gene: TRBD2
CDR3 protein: CASSVTGLAGSAQYF
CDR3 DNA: TGTGCCAGCAGCGTAACCGGACTAGCGGGTTCTGCCCAGTACTTC